In its sample, the clone carrying this T cell receptor (beta chain) was seen a few times. Its antigen is not known. immunoSEQ v3.0 was run at survey level. It was about 35,000-55,000 T-cell genomes per sample that sequencing targeted. Measured with immunoSEQ multiplex PCR; TCRdb has only the in-frame clones, and not every one. This sample has approximately 15,000 clones, with around 80% found just once. With 4 bases removed from V and 2 bases from J, the gap between germline ends came to 11 bases. CDR1 is SGHAT and CDR2 is FQNNGV in the germline V gene. The CDR3 sequence is 14 residues long. These data originate in a study of long-term antiretroviral therapy in people with HIV. Study-wide findings and caveats: Clonotypes expanded prior to ART showed repertoire dominance at all sampled time points. HIV repertoires spanned narrower CDR3 length ranges than controls. ART preceded a rise in diversity that nonetheless stayed lower than in transplant donor controls.

The source is a man between 18 and 29 years old with HIV. The sequencing here drew on unsorted PBMCs, taken 0.1 years before starting antiretroviral therapy. V usage is TRBV11-2 and J usage is TRBJ1-2, with D possibly TRBD1 on 5 matching bases. CDR3 sequence reads: CASSSRQLNYGYTF. CDR3 nucleotides: TGTGCCAGCAGCTCTAGACAGCTAAACTATGGCTACACCTTC.